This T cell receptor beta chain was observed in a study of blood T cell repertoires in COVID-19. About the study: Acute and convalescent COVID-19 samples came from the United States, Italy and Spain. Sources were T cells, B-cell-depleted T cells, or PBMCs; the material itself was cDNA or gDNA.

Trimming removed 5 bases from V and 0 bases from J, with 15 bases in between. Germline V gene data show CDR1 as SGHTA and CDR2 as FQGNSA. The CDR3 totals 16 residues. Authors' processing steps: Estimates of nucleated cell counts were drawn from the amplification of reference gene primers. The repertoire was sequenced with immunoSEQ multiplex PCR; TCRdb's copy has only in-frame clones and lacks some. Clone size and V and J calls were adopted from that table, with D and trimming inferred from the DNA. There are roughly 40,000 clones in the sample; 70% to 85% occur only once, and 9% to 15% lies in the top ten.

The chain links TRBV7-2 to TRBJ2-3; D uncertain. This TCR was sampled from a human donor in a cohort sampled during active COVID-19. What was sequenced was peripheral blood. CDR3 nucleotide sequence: TGTGCCAGCAGCCTCTTGGGCCAGCTGAGCACAGATACGCAGTATTTT. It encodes CASSLLGQLSTDTQYF.